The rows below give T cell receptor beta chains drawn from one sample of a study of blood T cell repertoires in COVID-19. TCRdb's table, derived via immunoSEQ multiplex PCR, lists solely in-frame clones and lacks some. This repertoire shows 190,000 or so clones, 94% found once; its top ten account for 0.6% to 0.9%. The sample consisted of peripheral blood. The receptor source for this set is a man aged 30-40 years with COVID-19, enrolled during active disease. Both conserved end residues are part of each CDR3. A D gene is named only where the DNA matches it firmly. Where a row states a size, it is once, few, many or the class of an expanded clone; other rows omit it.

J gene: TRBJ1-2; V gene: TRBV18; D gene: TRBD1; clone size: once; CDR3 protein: CASSPRTGEGYGYTF; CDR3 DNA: TGTGCCAGCTCACCCCGGACAGGAGAGGGATATGGCTACACCTTC
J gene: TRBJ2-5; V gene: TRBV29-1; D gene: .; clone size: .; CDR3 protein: CSVDEPGQETQYF; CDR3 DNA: TGCAGCGTTGATGAGCCGGGACAAGAGACCCAGTACTTC
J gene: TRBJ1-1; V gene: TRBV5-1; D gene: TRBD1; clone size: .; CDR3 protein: CASSSPDRHTEAFF; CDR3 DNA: TGCGCCAGCAGCTCCCCGGACAGGCACACTGAAGCTTTCTTT
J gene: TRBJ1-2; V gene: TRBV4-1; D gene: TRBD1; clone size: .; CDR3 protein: CASSQVRGQGIANYGYTF; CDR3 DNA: TGCGCCAGCAGCCAAGTTCGAGGACAGGGGATAGCTAACTATGGCTACACCTTC
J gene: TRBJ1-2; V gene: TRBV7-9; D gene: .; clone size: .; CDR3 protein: CASSLGQRGGYTF; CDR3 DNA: TGTGCCAGCAGCTTAGGTCAGCGTGGTGGCTACACCTTC
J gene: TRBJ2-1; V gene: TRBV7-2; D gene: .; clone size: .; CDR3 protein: CASSLTTGGGYEQFF; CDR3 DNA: TGTGCCAGCAGCTTAACCACGGGTGGGGGGTATGAGCAGTTCTTC
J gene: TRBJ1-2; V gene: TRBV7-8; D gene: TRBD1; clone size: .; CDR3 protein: CASSREVDRGQKGAGYTF; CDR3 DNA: TGTGCCAGCAGCCGAGAGGTAGACAGGGGCCAGAAAGGGGCTGGCTACACCTTC
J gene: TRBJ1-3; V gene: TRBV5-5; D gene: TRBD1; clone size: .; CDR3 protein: CASSQGGTSGNTIYF; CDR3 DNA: TGTGCCAGCAGCCAAGGGGGCACCTCTGGAAACACCATATATTTT
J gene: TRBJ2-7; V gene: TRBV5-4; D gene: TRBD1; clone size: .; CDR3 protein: CASSMAGGEQYF; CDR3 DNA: TGTGCCAGCAGCATGGCAGGGGGCGAGCAGTACTTC
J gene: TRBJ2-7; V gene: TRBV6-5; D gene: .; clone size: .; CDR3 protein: CASSYSYRDYEQYF; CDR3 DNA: TGTGCCAGCAGTTACTCGTACAGGGATTACGAGCAGTACTTC
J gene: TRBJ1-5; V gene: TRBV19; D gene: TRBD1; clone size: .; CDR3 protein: CASSQTGSRNQPQHF; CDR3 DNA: TGTGCCAGTAGCCAGACAGGGAGTCGCAATCAGCCCCAGCATTTT
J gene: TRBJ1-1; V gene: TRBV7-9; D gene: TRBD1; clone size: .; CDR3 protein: CASSPRDRDTEAFF; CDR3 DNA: TGTGCCAGCAGCCCCCGGGACAGGGATACTGAAGCTTTCTTT
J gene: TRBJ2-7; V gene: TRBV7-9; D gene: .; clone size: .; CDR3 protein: CASSPPGNTYEQYF; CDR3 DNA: TGTGCCAGCAGCCCTCCCGGGAACACCTACGAGCAGTACTTC
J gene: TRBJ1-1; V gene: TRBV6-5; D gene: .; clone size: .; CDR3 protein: CATPGEHNTEAFF; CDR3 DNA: TGTGCCACCCCGGGAGAACATAACACTGAAGCTTTCTTT
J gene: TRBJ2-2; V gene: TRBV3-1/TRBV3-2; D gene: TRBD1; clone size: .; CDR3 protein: CASLGTGNTGELFF; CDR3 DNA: TGTGCCAGCCTCGGGACAGGGAACACCGGGGAGCTGTTTTTT
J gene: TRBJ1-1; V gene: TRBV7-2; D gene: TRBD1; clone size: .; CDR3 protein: CASSLEETGVPEAFF; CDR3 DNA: TGTGCCAGCAGCTTAGAGGAGACAGGGGTCCCTGAAGCTTTCTTT
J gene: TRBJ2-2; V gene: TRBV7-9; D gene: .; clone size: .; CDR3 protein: CASSAPGTLGELFF; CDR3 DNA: TGTGCCAGCAGCGCACCCGGGACTCTCGGGGAGCTGTTTTTT
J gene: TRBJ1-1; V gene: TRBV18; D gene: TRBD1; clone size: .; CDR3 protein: CASSPRTGDTEAFF; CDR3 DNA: TGTGCCAGCTCTCCCCGAACAGGGGACACTGAAGCTTTCTTT
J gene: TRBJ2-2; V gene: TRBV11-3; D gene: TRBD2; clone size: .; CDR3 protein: CASSLGGGNTGELFF; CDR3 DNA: TGTGCCAGCAGCTTAGGCGGGGGGAACACCGGGGAGCTGTTTTTT
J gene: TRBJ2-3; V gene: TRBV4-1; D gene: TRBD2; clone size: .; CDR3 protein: CASSQELAASTDTQYF; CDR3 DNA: TGCGCCAGCAGCCAAGAGCTAGCGGCTAGCACAGATACGCAGTATTTT
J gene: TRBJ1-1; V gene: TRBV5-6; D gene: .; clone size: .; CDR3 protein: CASSFQGGESEAFF; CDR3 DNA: TGTGCCAGCAGTTTCCAGGGAGGAGAATCTGAAGCTTTCTTT
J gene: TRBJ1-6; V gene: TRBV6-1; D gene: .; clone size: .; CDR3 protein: CASSDRGGGVSPLHF; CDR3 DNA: TGTGCCAGCAGTGACCGCGGGGGAGGGGTTTCACCCCTCCACTTT
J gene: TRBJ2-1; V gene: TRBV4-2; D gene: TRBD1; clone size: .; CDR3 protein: CASSQGMETGGISEQFF; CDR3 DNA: TGTGCCAGCAGCCAAGGAATGGAGACAGGGGGAATTTCCGAGCAGTTCTTC
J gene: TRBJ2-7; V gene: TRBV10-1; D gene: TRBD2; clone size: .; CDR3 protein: CASSGTSGTYEQYF; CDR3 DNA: TGCGCCAGCAGTGGGACTAGCGGAACCTACGAGCAGTACTTC
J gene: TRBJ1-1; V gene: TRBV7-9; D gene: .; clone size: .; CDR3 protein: CASSLAPGAGFF; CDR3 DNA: TGTGCCAGCAGCTTAGCACCGGGAGCGGGTTTCTTT
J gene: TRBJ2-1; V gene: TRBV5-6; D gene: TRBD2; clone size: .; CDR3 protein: CASSYQAGGNNEQFF; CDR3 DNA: TGTGCCAGCAGCTACCAAGCGGGGGGTAACAATGAGCAGTTCTTC
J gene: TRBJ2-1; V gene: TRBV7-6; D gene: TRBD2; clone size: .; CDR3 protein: CASSFFSGGHWDEQFF; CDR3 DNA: TGTGCCAGCAGCTTTTTTTCGGGGGGGCATTGGGATGAGCAGTTCTTC
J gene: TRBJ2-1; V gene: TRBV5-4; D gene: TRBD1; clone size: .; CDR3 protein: CASSTGTGAYNEQFF; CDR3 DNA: TGTGCCAGCAGTACCGGGACAGGGGCCTACAATGAGCAGTTCTTC